This entry is about one TCR beta chain. What antigen it recognizes has not been identified. Within one base of it there is no much larger clone, and no base qualities were kept. This entry is derived from a study of cytomegalovirus exposure and HLA in healthy donors (dated by TCRdb to about 2017). In the study overall: An earlier analysis of some 600 of the donors reported roughly 300 Gb of sequence data and 117 million unique TCR beta sequences obtained from roughly 170 million T cells. Donor age, sex, ethnicity and CMV serostatus were compiled together with the repertoire data. Of the 300 to 450 genotyped donors, roughly 80% were placed in the genetic ancestry cluster associated with self-reported Caucasian donors. A later analysis re-examined previously published TCR beta repertoires from more than 600 donors and added high-resolution HLA genotyping to investigate patterns of TCR occurrence. Roughly five DR-DQ haplotypes were handled as single units for association and clustering, since linkage in the cohort was strong. Along with the approximately 650-subject first cohort, a separate validation cohort of over 90 different subjects was used. An early release that covered some 630 HLA-typed donors contained about 300 gigabases of sequencing data and approximately 85 million unique TCR sequences. HLA typing covered class I and class II loci at four-digit resolution. Among about 400 genotyped donors of the cohort, an average of around 250,000 unique TCR beta nucleotide sequences was sequenced per donor, of which about 19% were non-productive. Rather than drawing on any new phenotypic data, the later analysis identified candidate immune exposures from TCR beta sequences and the way those sequences occurred across donors. A later genetic analysis took genome-wide SNP genotypes for about 65% of the 666 donors and used that subset as a discovery cohort. Every discovery cohort repertoire had been produced on one sequencing platform. The study was designed to test whether signatures of past pathogen exposure could be identified by cataloging public T cell receptors. An earlier analysis of some 500 of the donors applied high-throughput TCR beta sequencing to assess whether each TCR beta V gene segment acted as functional or pseudogenic. The number of typed donors differed by locus: about 620-630 for A, B, C, DRB1 and DQB1; 500 to 550 for DQA1; 600 to 610 for DPA1; and around 490 for DPB1. The study used immunosequencing to profile the T cell repertoires of about 670 subjects and linked those repertoires to cytomegalovirus serostatus. To predict cytomegalovirus infection status, the study combined high-throughput TCR immunosequencing, statistical association of individual TCRs with disease status, and machine learning.

The method behind the library was the immunoSEQ multiplex PCR assay. The multiplex PCR relied on a mix of 60 forward primers for TCR Vbeta segments and 13 reverse primers for TCR Jbeta segments. The CDR3 region of rearranged TCR beta genes was amplified from genomic DNA with a multiplex PCR assay. The Illumina HiSeq System was used to sequence the amplified TCR beta libraries as 87-base-pair reads. In the source study's methods: A later analysis tallied some 79 million unique TCR beta chains across the approximately 670 repertoires, and approximately 12 million of those chains were shared by two or more donors. Raw reads were error-corrected and collapsed into unique sequences by a nearest-neighbor algorithm in which closely related sequences were merged to remove PCR and sequencing errors. To assign V, D and J gene segments, CDR3 sequences were aligned to IMGT reference sequences. Each retained sequence needed at least a six-nucleotide match to both a V gene segment and a J gene segment. Rearrangements were called productive when the CDR3 lacked stop codons and stayed in frame with V and J; all others were non-productive. CDR3 was defined by IMGT convention, running from the second conserved V-encoded cysteine to the conserved J-encoded phenylalanine. In an earlier analysis of roughly 580 of the donors, sequences lacking an unambiguous match to a single V gene segment were excluded. An earlier analysis of 450 to 650 of the donors called V segments functional above 56.7% productive rearrangements and segregating when the between-donor standard deviation exceeded 5%. To diagnose cytomegalovirus status from the catalog of TCR beta chain sequences, a statistical classification framework was built. In a later analysis, V and J genes were assigned by comparing TCR nucleotide sequences against IMGT/GENE-DB human TR gene sequences. Using the TCRdist pipeline, a later analysis assigned CDR3 sequences along with most-parsimonious VDJ recombination scenarios. In a later analysis, every TCR beta chain was defined by the combination of its CDR3 amino acid sequence and its V-gene family, and reads without a unique V-gene family were dropped. A later analysis removed 550 to 650 highly shared, low-generation-probability nucleotide sequences to deal with suspected cross-contamination and a sequencing artifact. For each public chain, a later analysis derived a clonal expansion index from normalized ranks of inferred template counts within each repertoire. Generation probabilities in a later analysis came from a VDJ recombination model fitted to out-of-frame rearrangements, and those results were checked against IGoR. In a later analysis, TCR-TCR, TCR-HLA and TCR-CMV co-occurrence was scored with hypergeometric tests, and a repertoire-size bias correction was applied to TCR pairs. False discovery rates were estimated in a later analysis by permuting HLA or CMV assignments 20 times. In a later analysis, co-occurring TCRs were grouped using DBSCAN, with TCRdist sequence similarity added in when clustering inside HLA-allele-positive subsets. For co-occurrence clustering, repertoires with fewer than 30,000 or more than 120,000 public chains were excluded, along with roughly 5 repertoires with anomalous nucleotide sharing. The table comes from immuneACCESS by way of TCRdb, which keeps in-frame sequences with V and J called. Part of the clones is missing from these tables; in studies checked, under half for an unresolved V gene and the rest for unknown reasons. The V and J calls and clone size were taken over from that table, and D and trimming were inferred from the DNA. This sample holds about 210,000 clones; about 83% were observed only once. Roughly 10% of the sample is in the top ten clones.

The cohort comprised around 690 healthy bone marrow donors. At the time of sampling, all cohort members were nominally healthy, though unrecorded immune exposures were likely present. The donor was CMV seropositive and belonged to the group of 250 to 350 seropositive cohort members. Each donor provided a peripheral blood sample, and peripheral blood mononuclear cells were used for TCR beta sequencing. The Qiagen DNeasy Blood Extraction Kit was used to extract genomic DNA from the blood cell samples. Paper-wide results and their limitations: The authors suggested that the approach could potentially be extended to other disease states and immunological phenotypes. Most TCR sequences were seen in very few donors, while some public TCRs were found in many individuals. Because some donors lacked HLA typing at each locus, the association tests relied only on the typed subset. Some IMGT-functional V segments, including TRBV6-2 and TRBV6-3, could not be told apart with the 87-base-pair reads, so those segments were excluded. A later analysis reported that several top co-occurrence clusters appeared linked to parvovirus B19, influenza, CMV and Epstein-Barr virus. The classifier was reported to diagnose cytomegalovirus status with high specificity and sensitivity in both the original and validation cohorts. In a later analysis, HLA-associated TCR beta chains showed more clonal expansion and lower generation probabilities than non-associated chains that were equally common. An association between a missense DCLRE1C variant and V-gene and J-gene trimming of TCR beta chains was found in a later genetic analysis and replicated in an independent cohort. In a later analysis, the rate of TCR association differed among HLA loci, with DRB1 alleles having the most associated TCRs and HLA-C alleles having the fewest. In a later analysis, most CMV-associated TCR beta chains were found to appear HLA-restricted, with HLA associations seemingly driven largely by CMV exposure. In an earlier analysis of 450 to 750 of the donors, most TCR beta V segments appeared in productive rearrangements about 90% or about 30% of the time, broadly matching IMGT annotations. In vitro tests confirmed that a few of the cytomegalovirus-associated TCR beta chains recognize cytomegalovirus antigens. A group of highly shared sequence variants was considered likely to be a technical artifact of the sequencing pipeline. This cohort had only TCR beta chains sequenced, and the lack of alpha or paired-chain data limited which features could be detected. A later analysis associated around 16,000 TCR beta sequences with specific HLA alleles at a false discovery rate of 0.05. Roughly uniform sequencing depth across donors was assumed in presence/absence analyses, although this assumption may not hold. A further reported finding was that TCR beta sequences accurately predicted the HLA-A and HLA-B alleles for most subjects in the first cohort. Immune exposure information for the cohort was limited to CMV serostatus. Assigning TCR associations to individual alleles was difficult when HLA alleles, especially DR and DQ, strongly co-occurred. According to a later genetic analysis, donors in an Asian-associated ancestry cluster had fewer N-insertions in productive TCRs than the roughly 670-donor mean. In the study, 150 to 200 TCR beta chains were listed as associated with cytomegalovirus. The earlier analysis of fewer than 750 of the donors excluded around 17 rarely observed V segments, including chromosome 9 orphons, because counts were too low. Linkage disequilibrium might explain the correlated functional status among segregating V segments, but an unknown experimental factor could not be ruled out.

Trimming removed 2 bases from V and 0 bases from J, leaving 8 bases between the germline ends. The CDR3 spans 15 residues, from the cysteine through the phenylalanine. Only the CDR3 part of the read is kept: 45 bases, read in frame from the first base. CDR1 and CDR2 are drawn from the germline V gene (reference sequence): SEHNR, FQNEAQ. Material: PBMCs. This TCR came from a woman in her fifties or sixties in good health and CMV-seropositive. The chain is made from TRBV7-9 and TRBJ1-5; TRBD1 is a weak D gene call, 6 bases matching. The CDR3 reads as follows: CASSLTTGSNQPQHF. The nucleotide sequence reads TGTGCCAGCAGCTTAACGACAGGTAGCAATCAGCCCCAGCATTTT.